This passage covers 7 T cell receptor beta chains from one sample sequenced in a study of blood T cells in healthy people across ages. PCR was performed a second time for roughly 7 to 12 cycles using a sample-barcoded 5' primer and a J-beta primer mix. TCRdb itself ran the 5' RACE reads through MiXCR, one entry per CDR3 protein. In the table there are over a million distinct CDR3 sequences, 25% of which are singletons. This sample was also put to use in a study of T cells of mothers and their children.

The sequencing input was blood. Receptors originate from a girl aged 2-9 years in good health.

This clonotype has just a few counts. The chain couples TRBV18 to TRBJ1-2; no reliable D call. Germline V lookup: CDR1 KGHSH, CDR2 LQKENI. The CDR3 runs to 15 residues. V dropped 3 bases and J dropped 3 bases, with 14 bases sitting between them. The CDR3 reads CASSPSHRDYYGYTF. The CDR3 region has the DNA TGTGCCAGCTCACCCTCCCATCGGGATTACTATGGCTACACCTTC. Complete variable domain (other parts from reference TRBV18 and TRBJ1-2): NAGVMQNPRHLVRRRGQEARLRCSPMKGHSHVYWYRQLPEEGLKFMVYLQKENIIDESGMPKERFSAEFPKEGPSILRIQQVVRGDSAAYFCASSPSHRDYYGYTFGSGTRLTVV.

A remark on this clonotype: An end of the junction does not agree with germline; a read error may underlie this. This chain links TRBV12-3 or TRBV12-4 with TRBJ2-3; D uncertain. CDR3 length: 14 residues. Here the CDR3 reads CASRPRYFTDTQYF. The CDR3 region has the DNA TGTGCCAGCAGGCCCAGATACTTTACAGATACACAGTATTTT.

This chain uses TRBV5-4 with TRBJ2-2; D possibly corresponds to TRBD1 (6 bases). The V gene's germline CDR1 is SGHNT and CDR2 YYREEE (reference sequence). V was pared by 5 bases and J by 4 bases, with 15 bases between. The CDR3 covers 15 residues. The CDR3 here is CASRTGPTPTGELFF. The CDR3 DNA follows: TGTGCCAGCAGAACAGGGCCAACTCCCACCGGGGAGCTGTTTTTT.

This clonotype was picked up a small number of times. The chain links TRBV7-9 to TRBJ1-2; D is undetermined. Trimming stripped 2 bases from V and 4 bases from J, with 20 bases between. CDR1 and CDR2 from the germline V gene are SEHNR and FQNEAQ (reference sequence). This CDR3 is 17 amino acids long. The chain's CDR3 is CASSLRRTRFLGYGYTF. The CDR3 nucleotides read TGTGCCAGCAGCTTACGACGGACGCGGTTTCTGGGCTATGGCTACACCTTC.

This clonotype came up a few times. V and J are TRBV29-1 and TRBJ1-5; no reliable D call. The CDR3 has 13 residues. Trimming cost V 6 bases and J 4 bases, with 13 bases left between them. Looked up from germline, CDR1 is SQVTM and CDR2 is ANQGSEA. CDR3 nucleotide sequence: TGCAGCGTGAGGAGGGATGTGAATCAGCCCCAGCATTTT. Protein product: CSVRRDVNQPQHF.

The genes are TRBV12-3 or TRBV12-4 and TRBJ1-3; D remains ambiguous. CDR3 length equals 14 residues. V lost 6 bases, J lost 14 bases, and 23 bases lay in between. The CDR3 region is CASSRMGDGNAVYF. The CDR3 DNA sequence: TGTGCCAGCAGCCGGATGGGAGATGGAAACGCCGTATATTTT.

This clonotype was recorded a few times. The chain recombines TRBV7-9 with TRBJ1-2, with 12 bases aligning to TRBD1. CDR1 is SEHNR, CDR2 FQNEAQ, per germline (reference sequence). The trim removed 3 bases at V and 8 bases at J, leaving 10 bases unmatched. The CDR3 has 16 residues. The CDR3 coding sequence is TGTGCCAGCAGCTTGGCCGGGACAGGGGGCGCCCGAGGCTACACCTTC. Translated, it gives CASSLAGTGGARGYTF.